This T cell receptor beta chain originates from a study of blood T cell repertoires in COVID-19. In this sample, this clone turned up a few times. How the authors handled the data: From reference gene primer amplification, estimates of nucleated cell counts were derived. TCRdb's table, derived via immunoSEQ multiplex PCR, lists solely in-frame clones and lacks some. The DNA was the basis for D and trimming; V, J and clone size are from that table. The sample includes about 240,000 clones, roughly 82% of them seen just once. The V gene's germline CDR1 is MGHDK and CDR2 SYGVNS. J was trimmed by 6 bases and V by 2 bases; bases with no gene match: 5. This CDR3 is 15 amino acids long.

Sequencing was performed on peripheral blood. The TCR sequence derives from a woman aged 70-85 years with acute or convalescent COVID-19. This rearrangement joins TRBV25-1 to TRBJ2-7, with TRBD2 matching over 12 bases. CDR3 coding DNA: TGTGCCAGCAGTGAACTGACTAGCGGGGGTCGCGAGCAGTACTTC. This encodes CASSELTSGGREQYF.